This T cell receptor (beta chain) was captured by sequencing in a study of blood T cell repertoires in COVID-19 (dated by TCRdb to the early 2020s). In terms of the full investigation: Samples from collaborators originated in the United States, Italy and Spain and spanned both the acute and convalescent phases of COVID-19. Subjects who had been exposed to COVID-19, were actively infected with it, or had recovered from it provided the deeply sampled blood TCRbeta repertoires that made up the dataset. The prospective study material was composed of cDNA or gDNA derived from T cells, B-cell-depleted T cells, or PBMCs. A de-identified subject ID, COVID-19 status, age in years and sex were almost always included in the sample metadata. The repertoires were released in a freely available public database meant as a resource for research on the immune response to SARS-CoV-2. Where available, HLA class I and class II types were obtained from metadata supplied by the sample provider rather than from assay-based typing. The samples were drawn from two sources: the first 160 participants of the ongoing ImmuneRACE study, and 1,000 to 1,500 subjects contributed by 6 global collaborators. Study-wide conclusions, independent of this receptor: The amount of clinical and demographic metadata varied by source and participant and was provided uncurated.

About this clone: Its target antigen remains unknown. There are no base qualities to consult, and no much larger clone falls within one base.

The CDR3 spans 13 residues, from the cysteine through the phenylalanine. Here the CDR3 DNA is all that survives: 39 bases in frame from base 1. Sequences KGHDR (CDR1) and SFDVKD (CDR2) are obtained from the germline V gene. The V end loses 3 bases and the J end loses 7 bases, and a stretch of 11 bases separates them. TCRbeta CDR3 regions were amplified from genomic DNA using the immunoSEQ Assay, a bias-controlled multiplex PCR. The authors' analysis ran thus. The number of nucleated cells in each sample was estimated by amplification of reference gene primers within the assay. To quantify the absolute abundance of each unique TCRbeta CDR3 rearrangement, sequence reads were collapsed and filtered. For each sample, productive Simpson clonality was calculated as the square root of Simpson's diversity index across productive rearrangements. TCRdb retrieved this table from immuneACCESS and kept in-frame rearrangements only. Not all clones are present; in checked studies, unresolved V genes account for under half, and no reason is known for the remainder. V, J and clone size are those of that table, while D and trimming were read from the DNA. The sample table records 70,000 to 95,000 clones; 82% of these occur just once. 20% to 25% of the sample comes from the top ten.

Whole blood was collected in K2EDTA tubes by collaborating institutions according to the institutions' own protocols. For TCRbeta analysis, collaborator samples were shipped as frozen whole blood, as isolated PBMCs, or as DNA extracted from either sample type. Material for sequencing was peripheral blood. The sequence derives from a human donor in a cohort sampled during active COVID-19. Rearrangement joined TRBV24-1 to TRBJ2-5, and TRBD1 may be the D gene, going by 6 matching bases. The DNA is as follows: TGTGCCACCAGTGATGTACAGGGTTGGACCCAGTACTTC. Translation gives CATSDVQGWTQYF.